These 19 T cell receptor beta chains were all obtained from the same sample, sequenced in a study of blood T cell repertoires in COVID-19. Sequenced by immunoSEQ multiplex PCR; TCRdb stores in-frame clones only, minus some. The table includes 85,000 to 130,000 clones, over 75% detected once. Sequenced sample: peripheral blood. All receptors derive from a woman aged 60-75 years with acute or convalescent COVID-19.

The genes are TRBV19 and TRBJ2-1; 7 bases map to TRBD1. J lost 4 bases, V lost 4 bases, and 7 bases had no gene match. This CDR3 is 15 amino acids long. Germline values: CDR1 LNHDA, CDR2 SQIVND (reference sequence). The CDR3 coding sequence is TGTGCCAGTAGTAACACAGGGGTTTCATACAATGAGCAGTTCTTC. It encodes CASSNTGVSYNEQFF.

CDR3: CASSQLSGGVTDTQYF. The CDR3 DNA reads TGTGCCAGCAGCCAATTGAGTGGAGGGGTAACAGATACGCAGTATTTT. This sequence joins TRBV3-1 (or the pseudogene TRBV3-2) and TRBJ2-3, with D possibly TRBD2 on 6 matching bases. This CDR3 contains 16 residues. The germline CDR1 and CDR2 sequences are LGHDT and YNNKEL (reference sequence). Trimming stripped 2 bases from V and 3 bases from J, with 15 bases between.

This clone has just a few counts. V and J are TRBV6-6 and TRBJ2-2; TRBD1 aligns across 9 bases. Trimming removed 6 bases from V and 5 bases from J; junction bases left unmatched: 10. This CDR3 is 16 amino acids long. Per germline, CDR1 MNHNY and CDR2 SVGAGI (reference sequence). The CDR3 nucleotides are TGTGCCAGCAGGTACCCTGCGGACAGGGGAACCGGGGAGCTGTTTTTT. Translated, it gives CASRYPADRGTGELFF.

The chain uses TRBV24-1 and TRBJ2-3, with TRBD1 matching over 7 bases. Losses at the gene ends were 3 bases for V and 1 base for J; bases not matched to a gene: 3. Germline assignment: CDR1 KGHDR and CDR2 SFDVKD. The CDR3 extends over 15 amino acids. CDR3 coding DNA: TGTGCCACCAGTGATATAGGGACAGGCACAGATACGCAGTATTTT. Translating it yields CATSDIGTGTDTQYF.

This chain joins TRBV11-2 and TRBJ2-7, with TRBD1 as a possible D gene (5 bases). The CDR3 totals 15 residues. With 4 bases removed from V and 2 bases from J, the gap between germline ends came to 15 bases. Germline V gives CDR1 SGHAT, CDR2 FQNNGV. The CDR3 DNA reads as TGTGCCAGCAGCTCAACCGACAGCTCCACCTACGAGCAGTACTTC. Translation: CASSSTDSSTYEQYF.

This clone was seen a few times. The chain combines TRBV7-9 with TRBJ2-6; D unresolved. CDR1 is SEHNR and CDR2 is FQNEAQ in the germline V gene (reference sequence). The CDR3 is made up of 16 amino acids. The germline V and J ends were trimmed by 3 bases and 0 bases, with 9 bases remaining between them. For the CDR3, the DNA is TGTGCCAGCAGCTTTTCAACTCTCTCTGGGGCCAACGTCCTGACTTTC. Its protein product is CASSFSTLSGANVLTF.

The chain couples TRBV11-3 to TRBJ2-7, with a weak D call TRBD1 (5 bases). V lost 4 bases to trimming and J lost 7 bases, with 14 bases between them. Looked up from germline, CDR1 is SGHNT and CDR2 is YENEEA. The CDR3 spans 13 residues. The CDR3 region has the DNA TGTGCCAGCAGCTCAAAAAGGGGTGGAGAGCAGTACGTC. This translates into CASSSKRGGEQYV.

The rearrangement links TRBV11-2 to TRBJ1-4; no firm D call. This CDR3 region has 16 residues. V lost 2 bases, J lost 0 bases, and 10 bases lay in between. Germline V lookup: CDR1 SGHAT, CDR2 FQNNGV. CDR3 sequence reads: CASSLPGLATNEKLFF. As DNA, the CDR3 is TGTGCCAGCAGCTTACCAGGACTAGCAACTAATGAAAAACTGTTTTTT.

The gene calls are TRBV28 and TRBJ2-5; TRBD1 is a possible D gene (6 bases). From germline, CDR1 is MDHEN and CDR2 SYDVKM. The CDR3 spans 16 residues. Trimming stripped 4 bases from V and 1 base from J, with 16 bases between. The CDR3 reads CASSSSRGRGQETQYF. The CDR3, as DNA: TGTGCCAGCAGTTCCTCCCGGGGCAGGGGCCAAGAGACCCAGTACTTC.

This sequence joins TRBV12-3 or TRBV12-4 and TRBJ1-1; the D is unclear. The ends were cut back, 5 bases at V and 1 base at J, with 8 bases in the middle. This CDR3 has 13 amino acids. The CDR3 DNA reads TGTGCCAGCAGTAGCATTTCGAACACTGAAGCTTTCTTT. It encodes CASSSISNTEAFF.

The sample holds a few counts of this clone. The V and J genes are TRBV3-1 (or the pseudogene TRBV3-2) and TRBJ2-3, with D maybe TRBD2 (6 bases). Per the germline V gene, CDR1 is LGHDT and CDR2 is YNNKEL (reference sequence). V was clipped by 1 base and J by 14 bases, with 16 bases between them. The CDR3 contains 13 residues. CDR3 residues: CASSQGRGRNLYF. Written as DNA, the CDR3 is TGTGCCAGCAGCCAAGGACGAGGGAGGAATCTGTATTTT.

This clone was counted a few times. J is TRBJ2-7 and V is TRBV19, with 12 bases that match TRBD1. CDR1 is LNHDA, CDR2 SQIVND, per germline (reference sequence). Losses at the gene ends were 6 bases for V and 5 bases for J; bases not matched to a gene: 5. CDR3 size: 14 residues. The CDR3 loop reads CASSRDRGLNEQYF. The CDR3 DNA reads TGTGCCAGTAGCCGGGACAGGGGGCTCAACGAGCAGTACTTC.

The chain links TRBV28 to TRBJ1-1; D not resolved. The CDR3 sequence is 15 residues long. V was clipped by 5 bases and J by 1 base, with 14 bases between them. CDR1 and CDR2 (germline): MDHEN, SYDVKM. This CDR3 reads CASSPRTRGNTEAFF. DNA for the CDR3: TGTGCCAGCAGTCCCCGCACCCGGGGGAACACTGAAGCTTTCTTT.

V is TRBV6-5 and J is TRBJ2-3, with a weak D call TRBD2 (5 bases). The V gene's germline CDR1 is MNHEY and CDR2 SVGAGI. The V and J ends lost 10 bases and 3 bases respectively, with 20 bases between them. The CDR3 sequence is 15 residues long. CDR3 DNA sequence: TGTGCCATTCATTTACGGATGCCGGGAACAGATACGCAGTATTTT. This codes for CAIHLRMPGTDTQYF.

This clone was observed once. This rearrangement joins TRBV6-1 to TRBJ2-2; 7 bases agree with TRBD1. The germline gives CDR1 MNHNS, CDR2 SASEGT. The V segment lost 2 bases and the J segment 9 bases; nucleotides outside the gene matches: 3. The CDR3 spans 13 residues. The CDR3 loop is CASSEPTGRELFF. The DNA of the CDR3 is TGTGCCAGCAGTGAACCGACAGGGCGGGAGCTGTTTTTT.

The chain carries TRBV5-1 and TRBJ1-1, with 9 positions matching TRBD1. With 4 bases clipped from V and 0 bases from J, the junction kept 4 bases outside the gene matches. The CDR3 has 15 residues. The V gene's germline CDR1 is SGHRS and CDR2 YFSETQ. The chain's CDR3 is CASSPDRGMNTEAFF. The CDR3 nucleotides read TGCGCCAGCAGCCCCGACAGGGGGATGAACACTGAAGCTTTCTTT.

The gene calls are TRBV27 and TRBJ2-3, with 11 bases aligning to TRBD1. Per the germline V gene, CDR1 is MNHEY and CDR2 is SMNVEV (reference sequence). The CDR3 spans 17 residues. V lost 6 bases and J lost 3; bases outside the gene matches: 11. CDR3 loop: CASSRTGGLVETDTQYF. CDR3 nucleotide sequence: TGTGCCAGCAGCAGGACAGGGGGCTTGGTAGAAACAGATACGCAGTATTTT.

The V gene is TRBV6-2 or TRBV6-3, the J gene TRBJ1-5, with 7 bases that match TRBD1. Germline V gene lookup returns CDR1 MNHEY and CDR2 SVGEGT. CDR3 length: 14 amino acids. V was pared by 6 bases and J by 6 bases, with 8 bases of the junction left unmatched. DNA for the CDR3: TGTGCCAGCAGCAGGGACAGCTCTCCTCAGCCCCAGCATTTT. Its protein is CASSRDSSPQPQHF.

CDR3 coding DNA: TGTGCCAGCAGCGTGACAGGGGCGCCCCAGCCCCAGCATTTT. Translating gives CASSVTGAPQPQHF. The gene calls are TRBV9 and TRBJ1-5; 8 bases map to TRBD1. The junction had 5 bases not matched to a gene; V was cut back by 2 bases and J by 7 bases. CDR1 SGDLS and CDR2 YYNGEE come from the germline V gene. This CDR3 comprises 14 residues.